The TCR beta chain described here comes from a study of CXCR3-negative and CXCR3-positive naive CD8 T cells. The study's findings and limits: A higher hydrophobicity marked the TRB CDR3s of CXCR3-positive naive cells versus CXCR3-negative naive cells.

CDR1 is MGHRA and CDR2 is YSYEKL in the germline V gene. CDR3 length: 13 amino acids. UMI labels and 5' RACE were used to prepare the TRB cDNA libraries. TCRdb reprocessed the 5' RACE reads, keeping one entry per CDR3 protein, no DNA. This sample's clone table lists 100,000 or so distinct CDR3 sequences. Comments on this clonotype: Its antigen remains unidentified.

V is TRBV4-1 and J is TRBJ2-7. This receptor was obtained from a human donor in good health. Some clones in this sample may be carry-over from other donors' samples. Sequenced sample: naive CXCR3+ CD8+ T cells from blood. Specified subset: CD45RO-CCR7+CD27+CD95- naive CD8+ T cells expressing CXCR3 (TNR3+). This chain's CDR3 is CASSHGRFYEQYF.